This T cell receptor (beta chain) was profiled in a study of Ad26.COV2.S vaccination and SARS-CoV-2 variants. Whole-study results and caveats: Analyses of TCR breadth and depth may have underestimated total T cell responses. Recipients of vaccine and of placebo showed similar breadth of their non-spike TCR repertoires.

TCRdb's copy holds only in-frame clones and misses some; the assay was immunoSEQ multiplex PCR. The data show roughly 700,000 clones, roughly nine tenths seen once. Noted treatment: roughly 18 received Ad26.COV2.S at low or high dose, single or two shots; about 5 received placebo; per-sample allocation not given. Samples came from day 63 after the first vaccine or placebo injection. This clone was recorded only once. Its antigen is unidentified. This CDR3 is 13 amino acids long. Germline values: CDR1 SGHNT, CDR2 YENEEA. V lost 1 base and J lost 3, with 4 bases in between. The sequence was obtained from a person between 18 and 65 years old who received the Ad26.COV2.S COVID-19 vaccine or a placebo. The chain links TRBV11-3 to TRBJ2-1; D gene ambiguous. The sequenced sample was peripheral blood, obtained in a trial of Ad26.COV2.S vaccine versus placebo. The chain's CDR3 is CASSLGVYNEQFF. In DNA, the CDR3 is TGTGCCAGCAGCTTAGGGGTCTACAATGAGCAGTTCTTC. Together with reference TRBV11-3 and TRBJ2-1, the CDR3 gives the full variable domain: EAGVVQSPRYKIIEKKQPVAFWCNPISGHNTLYWYLQNLGQGPELLIRYENEEAVDDSQLPKDRFSAERLKGVDSTLKIQPAELGDSAVYLCASSLGVYNEQFFGPGTRLTVL.